The 17 T cell receptor beta chains listed next were all sequenced from one sample in a study of T cell repertoires in cytomegalovirus infection. From the reads, TCRdb called clonotypes with MiXCR, one entry per CDR3 protein. The sample contains about 570,000 distinct CDR3 sequences, 40% of which appear only once. No cognate antigen is known for these TCRs. The sample consisted of cultured PBMCs, taken from culture after CMV antigen stimulation. The origin of the receptors is a human donor in good health (CMV status not recorded). Some clones in this sample may be carry-over from other donors' samples.

J is TRBJ2-3 and V is TRBV7-2; 7 bases are shared with TRBD1. The CDR3 covers 14 residues. V was clipped by 5 bases and J by 5 bases; unmatched bases: 7. Per the germline V gene, CDR1 is SGHTA and CDR2 is FQGNSA. CDR3 protein: CASSPRTGRDTQYF. CDR3 bases: TGTGCCAGCAGCCCCCGGACAGGCAGAGATACGCAGTATTTT.

This clonotype has a handful of counts. Here the CDR3 DNA reads TGTGCCAGTAGTATAACAGGGGGCGGAACAGATACGCAGTATTTT. As protein: CASSITGGGTDTQYF. This chain uses TRBV19 with TRBJ2-3; TRBD1 aligns across 9 bases. Germline values: CDR1 LNHDA, CDR2 SQIVND (reference sequence). The length of the CDR3 is 15 residues. The V gene end was trimmed by 2 bases and the J gene end by 3 bases; junction bases not matched to a gene: 3.

This chain joins TRBV5-1 and TRBJ2-5, with 8 bases aligning to TRBD1. Per the germline V gene, CDR1 is SGHRS and CDR2 is YFSETQ. The CDR3 consists of 15 residues. J lost 5 bases, V lost 4 bases, and 10 bases had no gene match. CDR3 amino acids: CASSDGQGLGETQYF. In DNA, the CDR3 is TGCGCCAGCAGCGATGGACAGGGCCTAGGGGAGACCCAGTACTTC. Complete variable domain (other parts from reference TRBV5-1 and TRBJ2-5): KAGVTQTPRYLIKTRGQQVTLSCSPISGHRSVSWYQQTPGQGLQFLFEYFSETQRNKGNFPGRFSGRQFSNSRSEMNVSTLELGDSALYLCASSDGQGLGETQYFGPGTRLLVL.

The V call is TRBV11-2, the J call TRBJ1-1; D is possibly TRBD1 (6 bases). The CDR3 has 14 amino acids. Germline V gives CDR1 SGHAT, CDR2 FQNNGV. V gave up 5 bases and J gave up 0 bases, with 10 bases separating them. Written as DNA, the CDR3 is TGTGCCAGCAGCCAAAACAGGGTGAACACTGAAGCTTTCTTT. It codes for CASSQNRVNTEAFF.

This clonotype turned up a few times. This chain uses TRBV4-1 with TRBJ2-6; 8 bases map to TRBD1. Germline trimming cut 8 bases from V and 2 bases from J; bases unmatched to any gene: 8. Germline assignment: CDR1 MGHRA and CDR2 YSYEKL. The CDR3 is 16 residues long. CDR3 sequence: CASAPTGDTGANVLTF. The CDR3 nucleotides read TGCGCCAGCGCCCCGACAGGGGATACTGGGGCCAACGTCCTGACTTTC.

V usage is TRBV27 and J usage is TRBJ2-7; tentative D call: TRBD2 (6 bases). The germline gives CDR1 MNHEY, CDR2 SMNVEV (reference sequence). The V end was cut by 5 bases, the J end by 6 bases, with 14 bases between. The CDR3 is made up of 13 amino acids. The CDR3 region has the DNA TGTGCCAGCAGTCTTGGTGTCGGGGGCGAGCAGTACTTC. Its protein is CASSLGVGGEQYF.

V and J are TRBV7-6 and TRBJ2-7, with 11 nucleotides matching TRBD2. The CDR3 contains 15 residues. Trimming removed 5 bases from V and 1 base from J; junction bases left unmatched: 4. Looked up from germline, CDR1 is SGHVS and CDR2 is FNYEAQ. This CDR3 is CASSRGTSGSYEQYF. The CDR3 DNA reads TGTGCCAGCAGCCGCGGGACTAGCGGTTCCTACGAGCAGTACTTC.

This rearrangement joins TRBV27 to TRBJ2-1, with D tentatively TRBD1 (5 bases). Looked up from germline, CDR1 is MNHEY and CDR2 is SMNVEV (reference sequence). Trimming removed 1 base from V and 0 bases from J, with 10 bases in between. This CDR3 comprises 16 residues. The CDR3 loop reads CASSLWGGGSYNEQFF. The CDR3, as DNA: TGTGCCAGCAGTTTATGGGGCGGTGGCTCCTACAATGAGCAGTTCTTC.

This clonotype was observed a few times. This chain links TRBV6-1 with TRBJ2-7; 7 bases are shared with TRBD1. The CDR3 spans 15 residues. Germline assignment: CDR1 MNHNS and CDR2 SASEGT. Trimming at V came to 6 bases and at J to 0 bases, leaving 8 bases not matched to a gene. For the CDR3, the DNA is TGTGCCAGCAGATTGGTCGGGGACAGCTCCTACGAGCAGTACTTC. This sequence encodes CASRLVGDSSYEQYF.

This clonotype was picked up many times. The V and J genes are TRBV7-8 and TRBJ2-7; 8 bases are a match to TRBD2. V trimming: 1 base; J trimming: 1 base; junction bases outside the gene matches: 3. In germline, CDR1 is SGHVS, CDR2 FQNEAQ. This CDR3 spans 15 amino acids. As DNA, the CDR3 is TGTGCCAGCAGCTTAGTAGTAGCGGGGTCCTACGAGCAGTACTTC. This gives the protein CASSLVVAGSYEQYF.

The chain uses TRBV7-2 and TRBJ1-5, with a weak D call TRBD1 (6 bases). Trimming stripped 5 bases from V and 8 bases from J, with 16 bases between. Germline V gene lookup returns CDR1 SGHTA and CDR2 FQGNSA. There are 14 residues in the CDR3. The CDR3 here is CASSVWGHGEPQHF. CDR3 nucleotides: TGTGCCAGCAGCGTCTGGGGGCATGGGGAGCCCCAGCATTTT.

This clonotype was recorded a few times. The CDR3 spells CASSLQGGSTEQFF. The CDR3 bases are TGTGCCAGCAGCCTACAGGGAGGTTCGACTGAGCAGTTCTTC. The V call is TRBV7-6, the J call TRBJ2-1; D might be TRBD1 or TRBD2, each matching 6 bases. Trimming left V 5 bases short and J 9 bases short, with 17 bases between. The CDR3 is 14 amino acids. Germline CDR1 and CDR2: SGHVS and FNYEAQ.

The genes are TRBV11-1 and TRBJ1-4; TRBD1 matches at 9 bases. This CDR3 spans 17 amino acids. The ends lost 2 bases at V and 3 bases at J; junction bases unmatched: 7. Germline V lookup: CDR1 SGHAT, CDR2 FQDESV (reference sequence). The CDR3, as DNA: TGTGCCAGCAGCTTACGGACAGGGGCCACCCCTAATGAAAAACTGTTTTTT. It codes for CASSLRTGATPNEKLFF.

The chain employs TRBV28 and TRBJ1-5; tentatively, D is TRBD1 (5 bases). This CDR3 has 14 residues. Germline V CDR1 and CDR2: MDHEN, SYDVKM. V was shortened by 2 bases and J by 4 bases, with 9 bases between the two germline ends. The CDR3 coding sequence is TGTGCCAGCAGTTTACGGGACCGAAATCAGCCCCAGCATTTT. Protein product: CASSLRDRNQPQHF. The full variable domain, completed using reference TRBV28 and TRBJ1-5, is DVKVTQSSRYLVKRTGEKVFLECVQDMDHENMFWYRQDPGLGLRLIYFSYDVKMKEKGDIPEGYSVSREKKERFSLILESASTNQTSMYLCASSLRDRNQPQHFGDGTRLSIL.

V usage is TRBV12-3 or TRBV12-4 and J usage is TRBJ2-5; 14 positions agree with TRBD2. Losses at the gene ends were 2 bases for V and 4 bases for J; bases not matched to a gene: 6. The CDR3 runs to 17 residues. CDR3 in DNA: TGTGCCAGCAGTTTAAGACTAGCGGGAGGGGGCGGAGAGACCCAGTACTTC. Translated: CASSLRLAGGGGETQYF.

The CDR3 DNA is TGTGCCAGCAGCTCCTATCCGGTAAAGGGTAATGAAAAACTGTTTTTT. This encodes CASSSYPVKGNEKLFF. The chain recombines TRBV7-6 with TRBJ1-4, with no clear D. CDR1 SGHVS and CDR2 FNYEAQ come from the germline V gene. V was pared by 4 bases and J by 4 bases, with 16 bases between. The CDR3 consists of 16 residues.

This clonotype was detected only a few times. J is TRBJ2-7 and V is TRBV2; D is ambiguous. There are 11 residues in the CDR3. CDR1 is SNHLY and CDR2 is FYNNEI in the germline V gene. V was trimmed by 8 bases and J by 5 bases, leaving 10 bases between them. The CDR3 loop reads CASSFSHEQYF. CDR3 sequence (DNA): TGTGCCAGCTCATTCAGTCACGAGCAGTACTTC.